This T cell receptor beta chain was captured by sequencing in a study of cytomegalovirus exposure and HLA in healthy donors. This clone was observed a handful of times. V shed 3 bases and J shed 1 base, with 9 bases lying between them. This CDR3 has 15 residues. Germline lookup yields CDR1 ENHRY and CDR2 SYGVKD. The PCR used 60 Vbeta and 13 Jbeta primers. The repertoire was sequenced with immunoSEQ multiplex PCR; TCRdb's copy has only in-frame clones and lacks some. The data hold 100,000 to 150,000 clones, with over 9.5% observed a single time. Sequencing used PBMCs. This receptor was taken from a woman aged 18-35 years in good health and CMV-seropositive. The rearrangement joins TRBV10-3 to TRBJ2-2; D is uncertain. This chain's CDR3 is CAISDSDKNTGELFF. In DNA, the CDR3 is TGTGCCATCAGTGACTCAGACAAGAACACCGGGGAGCTGTTTTTT.